The 5 T cell receptor beta chains given below trace back to one sample, sequenced in a study of T-cell memory formation after mild COVID-19. TCRdb processed the 5' RACE reads anew with MiXCR; each CDR3 protein has one entry. The sample holds about 180,000 distinct CDR3 sequences, approximately 16% seen once. Sequenced: PBMCs or a T cell subset sorted from them (not recorded which). The receptors come from an adult woman who had mild COVID-19 (a few samples of this study predate the infection). Cell type and time point are not known.

The chain carries TRBV11-3 and TRBJ2-1; 8 nucleotides agree with TRBD2. Germline trimming cut 1 base from V and 15 bases from J; bases unmatched to any gene: 14. Germline V gene sequence: CDR1 SGHNT, CDR2 YENEEA. The CDR3 is 15 amino acids. The CDR3 region is CASSLGGTRGTTGFF. Written as DNA, the CDR3 is TGTGCCAGCAGCTTAGGGGGGACTAGGGGGACCACCGGGTTCTTC.

This chain uses TRBV12-3 or TRBV12-4 with TRBJ1-2, with D unclear. The CDR3 is made up of 13 amino acids. V lost 2 bases to trimming and J lost 3 bases, with 7 bases between them. The CDR3 DNA reads TGTGCCAGCAGTTTATACGGTGACTATGGCTACACCTTC. Encoded protein: CASSLYGDYGYTF.

This clonotype was seen only a few times. For the CDR3, the DNA is TGTGCCAGCAGCCAAGATTGGGGGGCTGGGGAGCAGTACTTC. Amino acid sequence: CASSQDWGAGEQYF. V usage is TRBV14 and J usage is TRBJ2-7; D possibly matches TRBD1 or TRBD2 (6 bases each). Germline values: CDR1 SGHDN, CDR2 FVKESK. The CDR3 extends over 14 amino acids. The V end was cut by 0 bases, the J end by 7 bases, with 13 bases between.

This chain joins TRBV5-1 and TRBJ2-3; possible D gene TRBD1, 5 bases. This CDR3 comprises 13 residues. V was cut by 8 bases and J by 0 bases, with 10 bases left in between. Germline CDR1 and CDR2: SGHRS and YFSETQ. CDR3 nucleotides: TGCGCCAGTCGACAGTCTAGCACAGATACGCAGTATTTT. It encodes CASRQSSTDTQYF.

The DNA of the CDR3 is TGTGCCAGCAGCTCACAGGGCCGGGGGGACACTGAAGCTTTCTTT. Translated: CASSSQGRGDTEAFF. This chain joins TRBV7-3 and TRBJ1-1; possibly TRBD1 for D (6 bases). The CDR3 extends over 15 amino acids. The germline gives CDR1 SGHTA, CDR2 FQGTGA. With 4 bases removed from V and 3 bases from J, the gap between germline ends came to 15 bases. Using reference TRBV7-3 and TRBJ1-1 for the parts outside the CDR3, the full variable domain is GAGVSQTPSNKVTEKGKYVELRCDPISGHTALYWYRQSLGQGPEFLIYFQGTGAADDSGLPNDRFFAVRPEGSVSTLKIQRTERGDSAVYLCASSSQGRGDTEAFFGQGTRLTVV.